The 25 T cell receptor beta chains listed next were all sequenced from one sample in a study of cytomegalovirus exposure and HLA in healthy donors. Both 60 Vbeta primers and 13 Jbeta primers went into the PCR. The table came from immunoSEQ multiplex PCR; TCRdb's copy has only in-frame clones and leaves some out. The sample carries 85,000 to 120,000 clones, roughly 80% recorded once. Material for sequencing was PBMCs. All receptors derive from a man in his forties in good health and CMV-seronegative.

A word on this clone: The sample contains more than one DNA sequence encoding this CDR3. The chain has TRBV14 and TRBJ1-1, with D perhaps matching TRBD1 (5 bases). Germline loops: CDR1 SGHDN, CDR2 FVKESK. V gave up 5 bases and J gave up 2 bases, with 9 bases separating them. The CDR3 is 13 residues long. The CDR3 DNA reads as TGTGCCAGCAGCGTCGGGGGTAACACTGAAGCTTTCTTT. Its protein is CASSVGGNTEAFF.

The chain has TRBV7-9 and TRBJ2-5; 7 bases map to TRBD2. Gene TRBJ2-7 matches the end of the DNA better, so the J call may be wrong. This CDR3 is 14 amino acids long. Germline CDR1 reads SEHNR; CDR2 reads FQNEAQ (reference sequence). The CDR3 region has the DNA TGTGCCAGCAGCTGGGGGGGAGGTTCGTACGAGCAGTACTTC. As protein: CASSWGGGSYEQYF.

As regards this clone: The junction differs from germline at one of its ends, possibly a read error. The sample holds other DNA sequences that translate to the same CDR3. The chain carries TRBV6-6 and TRBJ1-2, with 7 bases matching TRBD1. The CDR3 has 14 amino acids. The germline gives CDR1 MNHNY, CDR2 SVGAGI (reference sequence). Here the CDR3 DNA reads TGCGCCAGTAAACGGACGGGGGACAGCGGTGGCTACACCTTC. It yields the protein CASKRTGDSGGYTF.

The chain couples TRBV2 to TRBJ2-5; 9 nucleotides agree with TRBD1. CDR1 SNHLY and CDR2 FYNNEI come from the germline V gene. This CDR3 region has 15 residues. V was pared by 5 bases and J by 4 bases, with 8 bases of the junction left unmatched. This CDR3 is CASSRTGALPETQYF. The CDR3 DNA follows: TGTGCCAGCAGTCGGACAGGGGCCTTGCCAGAGACCCAGTACTTC. The full variable domain, rest sourced from reference TRBV2 and TRBJ2-5, is EPEVTQTPSHQVTQMGQEVILRCVPISNHLYFYWYRQILGQKVEFLVSFYNNEISEKSEIFDDQFSVERPDGSNFTLKIRSTKLEDSAMYFCASSRTGALPETQYFGPGTRLLVL.

The rearrangement uses TRBV5-1 and TRBJ1-2, with D possibly being TRBD1 (6 bases). V was pared by 6 bases and J by 3 bases, with 15 bases between. Germline V gene data show CDR1 as SGHRS and CDR2 as YFSETQ. The CDR3 covers 14 residues. Here the CDR3 reads CASNVQGPDYGYTF. Written as DNA, the CDR3 is TGCGCCAGCAATGTACAGGGACCTGACTATGGCTACACCTTC.

The V call is TRBV5-6, the J call TRBJ2-5, with D possibly matching TRBD1 (7 bases). The CDR3 loop spans 14 amino acids. Per the germline V gene, CDR1 is SGHDT and CDR2 is YYEEEE. Trimming took 0 bases from V and 4 from J, leaving 10 bases between them. In DNA, the CDR3 is TGTGCCAGCAGCTTGGACAGGGGAGGAGAGACCCAGTACTTC. Amino acid sequence: CASSLDRGGETQYF.

V usage is TRBV5-4 and J usage is TRBJ1-2, with D possibly being TRBD1 (5 bases). The V gene lost 5 bases and the J gene lost 1 base, with 15 bases spanning the gap. CDR1 and CDR2 from the germline V gene are SGHNT and YYREEE (reference sequence). This CDR3 contains 15 residues. Here the CDR3 reads CASSPRGGDNYGYTF. For the CDR3, the DNA is TGTGCCAGCAGTCCCCGGGGGGGGGATAACTATGGCTACACCTTC.

The V and J genes are TRBV10-3 and TRBJ1-1, with D tentatively TRBD1 (5 bases). Looked up from germline, CDR1 is ENHRY and CDR2 is SYGVKD. The V gene lost 5 bases and the J gene lost 1 base, with 11 bases spanning the gap. The CDR3 sequence is 14 residues long. Written as DNA, the CDR3 is TGTGCCATCAGTCCTGGACACCAGAACACTGAAGCTTTCTTT. As protein: CAISPGHQNTEAFF.

This sequence joins TRBV19 and TRBJ2-1; tentatively, D is TRBD1 (7 bases). CDR1 and CDR2 from the germline V gene are LNHDA and SQIVND (reference sequence). The ends were cut back, 1 base at V and 9 bases at J, with 13 bases in the middle. This CDR3 has 14 residues. The CDR3 protein is CASSIGAGGGEQFF. In DNA, the CDR3 is TGTGCCAGTAGTATAGGAGCAGGGGGAGGTGAGCAGTTCTTC.

V and J are TRBV27 and TRBJ2-7; unclear D gene. This CDR3 spans 14 amino acids. Germline V lookup: CDR1 MNHEY, CDR2 SMNVEV (reference sequence). Deletions cut 4 bases from V and 3 bases from J, with 13 bases between. The CDR3 DNA sequence: TGTGCCAGCAGTTCGAACCCGCCGAGCTACGAGCAGTACTTC. Translating gives CASSSNPPSYEQYF.

The rearrangement joins TRBV2 to TRBJ1-5, with D maybe TRBD1 (6 bases). V was cut by 5 bases and J by 6 bases, with 14 bases left in between. CDR3 size: 14 residues. The germline CDR1 and CDR2 sequences are SNHLY and FYNNEI. CDR3 region: CASSQQGGRQPQHF. The DNA for the CDR3 is TGTGCCAGCAGTCAACAGGGAGGGCGTCAGCCCCAGCATTTT.

The V call is TRBV6-1, the J call TRBJ1-2, with D perhaps matching TRBD1 (5 bases). The germline V and J ends were trimmed by 11 bases and 7 bases, with 11 bases remaining between them. This CDR3 has 10 amino acids. Per germline, CDR1 MNHNS and CDR2 SASEGT. The DNA for the CDR3 is TGTGCCGGCGGGACTTTTGGCTACACCTTC. It translates to CAGGTFGYTF.

The genes are TRBV9 and TRBJ2-7, with 10 bases lining up with TRBD2. CDR1 SGDLS and CDR2 YYNGEE come from the germline V gene. Unmatched junction bases numbered 4, after V lost 3 bases and J lost 4 bases. The CDR3 extends over 14 amino acids. CDR3 bases: TGTGCCAGCAGCGCGTCTAGCGGGGGTTACGAGCAGTACTTC. Amino acids: CASSASSGGYEQYF.

This clone was detected once. The chain employs TRBV5-6 and TRBJ2-7; D perhaps matches TRBD1 (6 bases). Germline CDR1 reads SGHDT; CDR2 reads YYEEEE. The V gene lost 4 bases and the J gene lost 3 bases, with 11 bases spanning the gap. This CDR3 contains 13 residues. CDR3 sequence (DNA): TGTGCCAGCAGCGCTGGGACAAACTACGAGCAGTACTTC. Translating gives CASSAGTNYEQYF.

V gene TRBV19 combines with J gene TRBJ2-3; 14 bases fit TRBD2. V shed 5 bases and J 5 bases; nucleotides not matched to a gene: 3. CDR1 LNHDA and CDR2 SQIVND come from the germline V gene (reference sequence). The CDR3 is 15 amino acids. The CDR3 protein is CASSAGTSGRDTQYF. CDR3 DNA sequence: TGTGCCAGTAGTGCCGGGACTAGCGGGAGAGATACGCAGTATTTT.

The rearrangement joins TRBV5-1 to TRBJ1-1, with D possibly matching TRBD1 (6 bases). Trimming took off 4 bases at V and 8 bases at J, with 15 bases between the two ends. Germline-derived CDR1 and CDR2 are SGHRS and YFSETQ. The length of the CDR3 is 13 residues. Here the CDR3 DNA reads TGCGCCAGCAGCCCGGACAGTATCCAAGAAGCTTTCTTT. This codes for CASSPDSIQEAFF.

This chain uses TRBV9 with TRBJ2-2; 11 positions agree with TRBD2. Germline assignment: CDR1 SGDLS and CDR2 YYNGEE. The CDR3 length is 16 residues. V gave up 4 bases and J gave up 6 bases; unmatched junction bases: 8. CDR3 in amino acids: CASSSRLAGPAGELFF. As DNA, the CDR3 is TGTGCCAGCAGCTCTAGACTAGCGGGGCCAGCCGGGGAGCTGTTTTTT. The whole variable domain, filled in from reference TRBV9 and TRBJ2-2, reads DSGVTQTPKHLITATGQRVTLRCSPRSGDLSVYWYQQSLDQGLQFLIQYYNGEERAKGNILERFSAQQFPDLHSELNLSSLELGDSALYFCASSSRLAGPAGELFFGEGSRLTVL.

The chain uses TRBV18 and TRBJ2-7, with a weak D call TRBD1 (5 bases). This CDR3 has 15 residues. CDR1 KGHSH and CDR2 LQKENI come from the germline V gene. With 3 bases removed from V and 2 bases from J, the gap between germline ends came to 14 bases. Here the CDR3 reads CASSPTSQGPYEQYF. For the CDR3, the DNA is TGTGCCAGCTCACCGACGAGCCAGGGCCCCTACGAGCAGTACTTC.

The rearrangement joins TRBV10-3 to TRBJ2-1, with 10 bases matching TRBD1. In germline, CDR1 is ENHRY, CDR2 SYGVKD. Trimming cost V 3 bases and J 5 bases; bases outside gene matches: 7. The CDR3 covers 16 residues. For the CDR3, the DNA is TGTGCCATCAGTGAACGCGGGACAGGGGCGGACAATGAGCAGTTCTTC. Amino acid sequence: CAISERGTGADNEQFF.

This chain connects TRBV7-6 to TRBJ2-7; D may be TRBD2 (6 bases). V lost 3 bases, J lost 5 bases, and 14 bases lay in between. CDR1 and CDR2 (germline): SGHVS, FNYEAQ. This CDR3 has 14 residues. The CDR3 bases are TGTGCCAGCAGCTTGTTCCAGGGCGGGAACGAGCAGTACTTC. Translating gives CASSLFQGGNEQYF.

For the CDR3, the DNA is TGTGCCAGCAGTTACACGGGCTCCTATAATTCACCCCTCCACTTT. As protein: CASSYTGSYNSPLHF. The V call is TRBV6-5, the J call TRBJ1-6; no clear D gene. V lost 2 bases and J lost 0, with 5 bases in between. This CDR3 is built from 15 residues. Germline V CDR1 and CDR2: MNHEY, SVGAGI.

The V and J genes are TRBV5-3 and TRBJ2-1, with 11 bases matching TRBD1. TRBV5-3 is recorded as an ORF, its role being uncertain. V lost 5 bases to trimming and J lost 8 bases; unmatched junction nucleotides: 9. The CDR3 has 15 residues. This CDR3 reads CARSPGQGALDEQFF. CDR3 sequence (DNA): TGTGCCAGAAGTCCAGGACAGGGGGCCTTGGATGAGCAGTTCTTC.

This chain links TRBV9 with TRBJ2-2; D possibly corresponds to TRBD2 (6 bases). The CDR3 is 16 residues long. CDR1 is SGDLS, CDR2 YYNGEE, per germline. Deletions cut 1 base from V and 1 base from J, with 11 bases between. The CDR3 DNA reads as TGTGCCAGCAGCGTACGTGCGGGGCTGAACACCGGGGAGCTGTTTTTT. This sequence encodes CASSVRAGLNTGELFF.

This chain uses TRBV29-1 with TRBJ2-7; maybe TRBD1 (6 bases). The CDR3 loop spans 12 amino acids. Germline V gene sequence: CDR1 SQVTM, CDR2 ANQGSEA. V gave up 5 bases and J gave up 0 bases, with 8 bases separating them. The CDR3 sequence: CSVLTGSYEQYF. The CDR3 DNA reads TGCAGCGTTCTGACAGGCTCCTACGAGCAGTACTTC.

J is TRBJ2-5 and V is TRBV7-3; D possibly corresponds to TRBD1 (6 bases). V was cut by 1 base and J by 5 bases, with 11 bases left in between. Germline V gene lookup returns CDR1 SGHTA and CDR2 FQGTGA. CDR3 length: 14 amino acids. The CDR3 bases are TGTGCCAGCAGCTTAATGTCAGGGGCCGAGACCCAGTACTTC. This translates into CASSLMSGAETQYF.